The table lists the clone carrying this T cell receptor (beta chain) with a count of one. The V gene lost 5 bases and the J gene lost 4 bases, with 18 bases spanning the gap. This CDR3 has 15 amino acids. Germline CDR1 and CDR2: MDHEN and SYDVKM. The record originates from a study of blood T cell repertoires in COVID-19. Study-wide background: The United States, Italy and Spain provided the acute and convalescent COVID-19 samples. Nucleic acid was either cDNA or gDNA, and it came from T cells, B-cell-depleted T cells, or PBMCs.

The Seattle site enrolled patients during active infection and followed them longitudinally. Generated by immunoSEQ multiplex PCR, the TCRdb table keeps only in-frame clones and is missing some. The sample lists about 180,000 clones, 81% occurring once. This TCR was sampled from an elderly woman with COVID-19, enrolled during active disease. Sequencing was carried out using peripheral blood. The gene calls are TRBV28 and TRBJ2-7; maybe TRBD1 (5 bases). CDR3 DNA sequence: TGTGCCAGCAGTATTGCAGGGAAAGGTGTGTACGAGCAGTACTTC. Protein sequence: CASSIAGKGVYEQYF.